This is a list of T cell receptor beta chains from one sample in a study of blood T cell repertoires in COVID-19. Assay used: immunoSEQ multiplex PCR; TCRdb lists only in-frame clones, some missing. The repertoire holds about 91,000 clones, 88% seen once, with around 4.7% in the top ten. Specimen: peripheral blood. Receptor source: an elderly woman with active COVID-19. The CDR3 runs from the conserved cysteine through the conserved F or W. Rows give clone size only sometimes, using once, few, many, or a class for an expanded clone.

TRBV4-1 | few | 16 | CASSQGTGRTYNEQFF
TRBV28 | . | 14 | CASSQSGRAGEQYF
TRBV19 | once | 18 | CASSIGTWDRPRDQPQHF
TRBV7-6 | . | 16 | CASSGATRDISYEQYF
TRBV27 | . | 13 | CASSPTGNTEAFF
TRBV3-1/TRBV3-2 | . | 16 | CASSQGDRGPDQPQHF
TRBV19 | . | 14 | CASSRGQGYNEQFF
TRBV10-1 | . | 16 | CASSGRDRGPNQPQHF
TRBV7-9 | . | 13 | CASSVVRADTQYF
TRBV9 | . | 16 | CASSPPRASGTETQYF
TRBV4-3 | . | 14 | CASSRNGPGETQYF
TRBV9 | . | 17 | CASSVGSLAGGGGTQYF
TRBV5-1 | . | 13 | CASSPDTYNEQFF
TRBV3-1/TRBV3-2 | . | 18 | CASSQGRGGRAVIYEQYF
TRBV28 | . | 15 | CAIKRSGARQETQYF
TRBV19 | . | 15 | CASSIGSGRVNEQFF
TRBV4-3 | . | 14 | CASSQASQGDTQYF
TRBV4-2 | . | 16 | CASSQYLGTRNGELFF
TRBV5-4 | . | 14 | CASSSRRGTDTQYF
TRBV3-1/TRBV3-2 | . | 17 | CASSQGNQRALTDTQYF
TRBV4-2 | . | 16 | CASSQVRPFQADTQYF
TRBV4-3 | . | 15 | CASSQMRLARNEQFF
TRBV10-3 | few | 15 | CAISGRGGETYEQYF
TRBV7-9 | . | 16 | CASSPPQPGTGEKLFF
TRBV28 | once | 15 | CASILAGTSTDTQYF
TRBV6-9 | . | 16 | CASNGGRIANSYEQYF
TRBV7-3 | . | 17 | CASSTRAGGGSYNEQFF
TRBV24-1 | few | 13 | CATSDFSLRGYTF
TRBV5-6 | . | 14 | CASSSQGNNYGYTF
TRBV5-4 | . | 16 | CASSPLAGGREETQYF
TRBV4-2 | . | 14 | CASSPMGGNQPQHF
TRBV4-1 | . | 16 | CASSQAMQGTNEKLFF